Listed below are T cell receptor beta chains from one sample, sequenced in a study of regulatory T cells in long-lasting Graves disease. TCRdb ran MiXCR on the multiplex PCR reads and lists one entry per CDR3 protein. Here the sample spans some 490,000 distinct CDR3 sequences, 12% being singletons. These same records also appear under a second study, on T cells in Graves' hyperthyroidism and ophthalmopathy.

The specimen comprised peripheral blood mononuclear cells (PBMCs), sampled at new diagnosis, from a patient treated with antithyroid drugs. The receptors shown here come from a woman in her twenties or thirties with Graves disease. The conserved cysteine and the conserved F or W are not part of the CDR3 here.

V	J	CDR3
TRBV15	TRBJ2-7	ATSRGEREGTYEQY
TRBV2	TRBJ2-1	ASSYDRGNYNEQF
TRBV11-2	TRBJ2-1	ASSSIRGGRNNEQF
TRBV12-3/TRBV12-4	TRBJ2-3	ASSPPRFGSSTDTQY
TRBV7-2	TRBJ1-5	ASSERTEQPQH
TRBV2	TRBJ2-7	ASRGDQIYEQY
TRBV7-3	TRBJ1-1	ASSLGHANTEAF
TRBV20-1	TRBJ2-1	SARAPGTNTGDEQF
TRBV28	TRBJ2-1	ASSRHGQGPYNEQF
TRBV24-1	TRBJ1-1	ATSDGGTGANEAF
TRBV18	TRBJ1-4	ASSPPWTENEKLF
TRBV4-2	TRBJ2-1	ASSQLSGSSYNEQF
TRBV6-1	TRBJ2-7	ASRARVIEQY
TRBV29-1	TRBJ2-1	SVEHSGRTYEQF
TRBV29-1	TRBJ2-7	SVDTGTSYEQY
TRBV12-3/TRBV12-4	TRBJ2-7	ASGAVYEQY
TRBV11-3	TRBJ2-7	ASSLVWQGDEQY
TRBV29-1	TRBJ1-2	SVAEWTRGYT
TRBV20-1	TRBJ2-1	SARDPRHAGNEQF
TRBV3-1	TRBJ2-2	ASSERGELF
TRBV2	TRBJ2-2	ASSPLTSGPGELF
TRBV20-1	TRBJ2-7	SASTTTLYEQY
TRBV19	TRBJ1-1	ASTDRVGEAF
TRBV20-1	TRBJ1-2	SARDPRKGANGYT
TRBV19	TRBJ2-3	ASSRHSSGDTDTQY
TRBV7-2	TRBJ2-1	ASSQGLRPLSSPF
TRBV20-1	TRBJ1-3	SAGGAQGAGNTIY
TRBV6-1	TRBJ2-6	ASSPGYGANVLT
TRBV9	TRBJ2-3	ASSATYPGGGYRRDTQY
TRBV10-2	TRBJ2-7	ASSESGRDRKGY
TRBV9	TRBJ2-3	ASSPDSGGDTQY
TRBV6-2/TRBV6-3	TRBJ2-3	ASKERLSTDTQY
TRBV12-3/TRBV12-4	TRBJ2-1	ASSFGEGVDEQF